This TCR beta chain was captured in a study of blood T cells in healthy people across ages. Overall study findings and caveats: Whereas aged donors had fewer naive CD4+ cells, long-lived donors had more of them and higher diversity.

Concerning this clonotype: Its antigen is currently unknown.

The CDR3 sequence is 15 residues long. V was pared by 3 bases and J by 1 base, with 3 bases of the junction left unmatched. The germline V gene has CDR1 DFQATT and CDR2 SNEGSKA (reference sequence). Primed by a sample-barcoded 5' primer and a J-beta primer mix, a second PCR proceeded for about 7 to 11 cycles. Every cDNA was tagged by a template-switch adaptor with 12 random nucleotides. One entry per CDR3 protein, called by TCRdb with MiXCR from the 5' RACE reads. The data show approximately 1,000,000 distinct CDR3 sequences, 45% seen once. The receptor was isolated from a woman aged 55 to 70 in good health. The sequenced material came from blood. The chain combines TRBV20-1 with TRBJ2-6, with TRBD1 matching 7 bases. In nucleotides, the CDR3 is TGCAGTGCTAGTTTACAGGGGTCTGGGGCCAACGTCCTGACTTTC. This codes for CSASLQGSGANVLTF.